Listed below are T cell receptor beta chains from one sample, sequenced in a study of blood T cell repertoires in COVID-19. Sequencing used immunoSEQ multiplex PCR; TCRdb keeps in-frame clones, though not all of them. The data contain about 280,000 clones, about nine tenths of them singletons. The sequenced sample was peripheral blood. These receptors came from a woman in her twenties or thirties with active or convalescent COVID-19. CDR3s include the opening cysteine and the closing phenylalanine or tryptophan. The D gene is left open where the match is weak. Rows may omit the clone size; those that give it use once, few, many or a size class.

clone_size: -; j_call: TRBJ2-3; cdr3_length: 13; d_call: -; v_call: TRBV5-6; cdr3_aa: CASRAWSTDTQYF; cdr3_nt: TGTGCCAGCAGGGCTTGGAGCACAGATACGCAGTATTTT
clone_size: few; j_call: TRBJ1-2; cdr3_length: 16; d_call: TRBD1; v_call: TRBV28; cdr3_aa: CASSLRAPQGQGGYTF; cdr3_nt: TGTGCCAGCAGTTTAAGGGCCCCACAGGGGCAGGGTGGCTACACCTTC
clone_size: once; j_call: TRBJ2-3; cdr3_length: 12; d_call: -; v_call: TRBV12-3/TRBV12-4; cdr3_aa: CASQGGSDTQYF; cdr3_nt: TGTGCCAGCCAAGGGGGTTCAGATACGCAGTATTTT
clone_size: -; j_call: TRBJ2-1; cdr3_length: 16; d_call: TRBD2; v_call: TRBV4-3; cdr3_aa: CASSRVLAGAYNEQFF; cdr3_nt: TGCGCCAGCAGCCGGGTTTTGGCGGGGGCCTACAATGAGCAGTTCTTC
clone_size: -; j_call: TRBJ1-2; cdr3_length: 14; d_call: TRBD1; v_call: TRBV29-1; cdr3_aa: CSVPGTGGNYGYTF; cdr3_nt: TGCAGCGTTCCCGGGACAGGCGGTAACTATGGCTACACCTTC
clone_size: -; j_call: TRBJ2-3; cdr3_length: 13; d_call: -; v_call: TRBV7-2; cdr3_aa: CASSLDGGGTQYF; cdr3_nt: TGTGCCAGCAGCTTAGACGGGGGTGGAACGCAGTATTTT
clone_size: -; j_call: TRBJ2-1; cdr3_length: 15; d_call: -; v_call: TRBV5-1; cdr3_aa: CASSFQGSGSVEQFF; cdr3_nt: TGCGCCAGCAGCTTCCAGGGCAGCGGGTCCGTTGAGCAGTTCTTC
clone_size: -; j_call: TRBJ1-6; cdr3_length: 15; d_call: -; v_call: TRBV15; cdr3_aa: CATSKYSLPNSPLHF; cdr3_nt: TGTGCCACCAGCAAATATAGCCTCCCGAACTCACCCCTCCACTTT
clone_size: -; j_call: TRBJ1-1; cdr3_length: 14; d_call: -; v_call: TRBV5-5; cdr3_aa: CASSLDGRDTEAFF; cdr3_nt: TGTGCCAGCAGCTTGGACGGCAGGGACACTGAAGCTTTCTTT
clone_size: -; j_call: TRBJ2-1; cdr3_length: 13; d_call: -; v_call: TRBV30; cdr3_aa: CAWSGGLLNEQFF; cdr3_nt: TGTGCCTGGAGCGGGGGGCTTCTCAATGAGCAGTTCTTC
clone_size: -; j_call: TRBJ2-5; cdr3_length: 11; d_call: TRBD1; v_call: TRBV7-8; cdr3_aa: CASSYPGQVDF; cdr3_nt: TGTGCCAGCAGCTACCCGGGACAGGTCGACTTC
clone_size: -; j_call: TRBJ1-6; cdr3_length: 13; d_call: -; v_call: TRBV24-1; cdr3_aa: CATSATTSGPLHF; cdr3_nt: TGTGCCACCAGTGCCACCACCTCGGGTCCCCTCCACTTT
clone_size: few; j_call: TRBJ2-1; cdr3_length: 14; d_call: TRBD2; v_call: TRBV7-9; cdr3_aa: CASSLIAGVGEQFF; cdr3_nt: TGTGCCAGCAGCTTAATAGCGGGGGTAGGTGAGCAGTTCTTC
clone_size: -; j_call: TRBJ2-7; cdr3_length: 12; d_call: -; v_call: TRBV6-2/TRBV6-3; cdr3_aa: CASSYGHYEQYF; cdr3_nt: TGTGCCAGCAGTTACGGACATTACGAGCAGTACTTC
clone_size: -; j_call: TRBJ2-5; cdr3_length: 15; d_call: -; v_call: TRBV4-3; cdr3_aa: CASSQEVLYAETQYF; cdr3_nt: TGCGCCAGCAGCCAAGAAGTCCTATACGCCGAGACCCAGTACTTC
clone_size: -; j_call: TRBJ1-6; cdr3_length: 15; d_call: -; v_call: TRBV2; cdr3_aa: CASSEPSSYNSPLHF; cdr3_nt: TGTGCCAGCAGTGAGCCGAGCTCCTATAATTCACCCCTCCACTTT
clone_size: few; j_call: TRBJ1-2; cdr3_length: 14; d_call: -; v_call: TRBV2; cdr3_aa: CASREGGAEGGYTF; cdr3_nt: TGTGCCAGCAGAGAGGGAGGAGCGGAAGGTGGCTACACCTTC